Given below is one T cell receptor beta chain in context. Its recognized antigen is unknown. This entry is derived from a study of monozygotic twins with inflammatory bowel disease (dated 2019 in TCRdb). Describing the broader study: The complete study included about 30 monozygotic twin pairs: 19 IBD-discordant Danish pairs and nine German pairs, of which four were IBD-concordant and five were IBD-discordant. The search for disease-associated traits relied mainly on comparing IBD patients with their genetically identical healthy co-twins within discordant pairs. Each individual had, on average, about 151 000 unique TCRalpha sequences and 181 000 unique TCRbeta sequences available for analysis. What the research found in general, with its limitations: No single strong signal or clonotype linked to IBD turned up in the results, so the idea that one exists was not supported. Differing immunosuppressive treatments among patients may have added background noise and inter-individual variability to the repertoires. Fewer clonotypes were shared with other individuals by IBD patients than by healthy twins, most markedly in patients showing signs of disease activity. Repertoire similarity did not differ between concordant and discordant twins, possibly due to limited statistical power. Distinction between different T cell subtypes could not be achieved in the analysis. Measured by the inverse Simpson index, TCRbeta repertoire diversity was lower in IBD patients than in their healthy co-twins.

The germline V gene specifies SGHTA as CDR1 and FQGNSA as CDR2. The CDR3 spans 15 residues, from the cysteine through the phenylalanine. The entry carries no DNA sequence. Libraries came from 5' RACE. Each TCR library was prepared from around 3,400 ng of total RNA. For each sample, cDNA synthesis with SMARTScribe reverse transcriptase was split into eight separate reactions. During cDNA synthesis, unique molecular identifiers containing a 6-nucleotide sample barcode were introduced by template switching. TCRalpha and TCRbeta cDNA was amplified by two nested PCRs of 16 and 9 cycles, with bead purification after each PCR. Before amplification, the cDNA was both treated with uracil DNA-glycosylase and purified with the QIAquick PCR purification kit. The second PCR added Illumina TruSeq-compatible adapters along with sample-specific barcodes. TapeStation and Qubit were used to check library quality and concentration, and roughly 5.5 ng of each library was pooled. The pooled libraries were sequenced with 2 x 100 bp reads and custom sequencing primers on an Illumina HiSeq2500 single-index Rapid Run. The study's own analysis went as follows. UMI-based consensus assembly with MiGEC version 1.2.6 was used to correct PCR and sequencing errors. V(D)J alignment, clonotype assembly and CDR3 extraction were performed with MiXCR version 2.1.1. Normalisation of gene usage, clonotype sharing and MAIT/NKT TCR abundance was achieved by analysing the top 1000, 10 000 and 20 000 clonotypes per sample. After downsampling to 27 000 UMIs, diversity was calculated as the inverse Simpson index using the vegan R package. Paired Mann-Whitney U tests on discordant twin pairs were used, with Benjamini-Hochberg multiple-testing correction. TCRdb reprocessed the sequencing reads and holds a single record per CDR3 protein sequence, with no DNA. TCRdb's processing, not the authors' own work, is the source of the V and J calls. The sample has a few hundred thousand distinct CDR3 sequences on record. The ten top clones hold approximately 2.3% of the sample.

A roughly 2.5 ml peripheral blood sample was drawn into PAXgene tubes per donor and stored at -80°C. Without T cell sorting, total RNA was isolated from whole blood using the PAXgene blood miRNA kit on an automated QIAcube. Peripheral blood from monozygotic twin pairs, either concordant or discordant for inflammatory bowel disease, underwent deep TCRalpha and TCRbeta repertoire profiling that used unique molecular barcoding. Smoking habits were recorded for all twin pairs, and individuals were classified as current, former or never smokers. The chain joins TRBV7-2 to TRBJ1-5. This TCR was sampled from a human donor with ulcerative colitis or Crohn's disease, or a healthy co-twin of an affected twin (not recorded which). Sequenced sample: blood. The CDR3 sequence is CASSPFRSSNQPQHF.